Shown below are 31 T cell receptor beta chains from a single sample sequenced in a study of blood T cell repertoires in COVID-19. Clones were sequenced by immunoSEQ multiplex PCR, and TCRdb holds only the in-frame ones, with some missing. Among approximately 310,000 clones, around 85% were seen once, and the ten largest hold under 2%. Sample: PBMCs or T cells enriched from blood (not recorded which). The receptors stem from a woman aged 25 to 45 who had been exposed to COVID-19.

This clone has more than one count but fewer than ten. This rearrangement joins TRBV11-2 to TRBJ2-7; D is unresolved. V lost 5 bases and J lost 9, with 20 bases in between. The CDR3 runs 14 residues. Germline values: CDR1 SGHAT, CDR2 FQNNGV. The CDR3 bases are TGTGCCAGCAGCCCCCGAGCAAGCGACCGCGGGCAGTACTTC. Translation: CASSPRASDRGQYF. Full variable domain (outside the CDR3, taken from reference TRBV11-2 and TRBJ2-7): EAGVAQSPRYKIIEKRQSVAFWCNPISGHATLYWYQQILGQGPKLLIQFQNNGVVDDSQLPKDRFSAERLKGVDSTLKIQPAKLEDSAVYLCASSPRASDRGQYFGPGTRLTVT.

This chain joins TRBV5-1 and TRBJ1-1; D is ambiguous. V lost 0 bases to trimming and J lost 4 bases, with 16 bases between them. The CDR3 runs to 16 residues. The germline V gene has CDR1 SGHRS and CDR2 YFSETQ. The CDR3 region has the DNA TGCGCCAGCAGCTTGGATCCAATGGAGGCCACCACTGAAGCTTTCTTT. It specifies CASSLDPMEATTEAFF. Complete variable domain (other parts from reference TRBV5-1 and TRBJ1-1): KAGVTQTPRYLIKTRGQQVTLSCSPISGHRSVSWYQQTPGQGLQFLFEYFSETQRNKGNFPGRFSGRQFSNSRSEMNVSTLELGDSALYLCASSLDPMEATTEAFFGQGTRLTVV.

The chain carries TRBV5-1 and TRBJ2-3, with a tentative D call TRBD2 (5 bases). Germline V gene lookup returns CDR1 SGHRS and CDR2 YFSETQ. The CDR3 covers 16 residues. Trimming pared 0 bases from V and 4 bases from J, leaving 15 bases between. This CDR3 is CASSLAPGSEADTQYF. The DNA for the CDR3 is TGCGCCAGCAGCTTGGCCCCGGGGTCAGAGGCAGATACGCAGTATTTT.

The V call is TRBV28, the J call TRBJ2-5, with D possibly being TRBD1 (6 bases). The ends were cut back, 3 bases at V and 2 bases at J, with 13 bases in the middle. This CDR3 has 15 amino acids. Germline assignment: CDR1 MDHEN and CDR2 SYDVKM. The CDR3, as DNA: TGTGCCAGCAGTTTGCCTCAGGGGCGGCAAGAGACCCAGTACTTC. This sequence encodes CASSLPQGRQETQYF.

A note on this clone: In the same sample, other DNA sequences code for this CDR3. V and J are TRBV7-3 and TRBJ2-1; tentatively, D is TRBD2 (5 bases). Deletions cut 0 bases from V and 0 bases from J, with 6 bases between. The CDR3 totals 15 residues. Per the germline V gene, CDR1 is SGHTA and CDR2 is FQGTGA. DNA of the CDR3: TGTGCCAGCAGCTTAACGGGGAGCTCCTACAATGAGCAGTTCTTC. It encodes CASSLTGSSYNEQFF.

This clone was counted once. This chain links TRBV7-9 with TRBJ1-1, with unresolved D. The CDR3 runs to 13 residues. Germline CDR1 is SEHNR and CDR2 is FQNEAQ (reference sequence). V shed 2 bases and J shed 2 bases, with 6 bases lying between them. The CDR3 here is CASSLQVNTEAFF. CDR3 coding DNA: TGTGCCAGCAGCTTACAGGTAAACACTGAAGCTTTCTTT.

The chain employs TRBV14 and TRBJ2-1; 14 nucleotides align to TRBD2. Per germline, CDR1 SGHDN and CDR2 FVKESK. The CDR3 extends over 17 amino acids. V lost 1 base, J lost 9 bases, and 8 bases stayed unmatched. The CDR3 is CASSQALTSGRAGEQFF. CDR3 nucleotides: TGTGCCAGCAGCCAAGCCCTGACTAGCGGGAGGGCCGGTGAGCAGTTCTTC.

The genes are TRBV9 and TRBJ2-6; 7 positions agree with TRBD1. Unmatched junction bases numbered 6, after V lost 5 bases and J lost 1 base. The CDR3 loop spans 16 amino acids. Germline lookup yields CDR1 SGDLS and CDR2 YYNGEE. The CDR3 protein is CASRGQSGSGANVLTF. In DNA, the CDR3 is TGTGCCAGCAGGGGACAGTCCGGGTCTGGGGCCAACGTCCTGACTTTC.

The rearrangement joins TRBV28 to TRBJ1-4; possibly TRBD1 for D (6 bases). V lost 0 bases, J lost 8 bases, and 16 bases lay in between. This CDR3 is built from 16 residues. The germline CDR1 and CDR2 sequences are MDHEN and SYDVKM. CDR3 region: CASSLWWPGAEEKLFF. The CDR3 bases are TGTGCCAGCAGTTTATGGTGGCCAGGGGCGGAGGAAAAACTGTTTTTT.

V gene TRBV30 combines with J gene TRBJ1-1, with a tentative D call TRBD1 (5 bases). The germline V gene encodes CDR1 GTSNPN and CDR2 SVGIG (reference sequence). Deletions cut 0 bases from V and 3 bases from J, with 11 bases between. The CDR3 sequence is 14 residues long. CDR3 DNA sequence: TGTGCCTGGAGTGTAGTAGGGGTTGACACTGAAGCTTTCTTT. This encodes CAWSVVGVDTEAFF. The full variable domain, in which reference TRBV30 and TRBJ1-1 provide the parts outside the CDR3, is SQTIHQWPATLVQPVGSPLSLECTVEGTSNPNLYWYRQAAGRGLQLLFYSVGIGQISSEVPQNLSASRPQDRQFILSSKKLLLSDSGFYLCAWSVVGVDTEAFFGQGTRLTVV.

The V gene is TRBV7-8, the J gene TRBJ1-6; 11 bases line up with TRBD1. The junction had 10 bases not matched to a gene; V was cut back by 5 bases and J by 10 bases. The CDR3 is 16 residues long. Germline lookup yields CDR1 SGHVS and CDR2 FQNEAQ. Here the CDR3 reads CASSGRDRGKGSPLHF. For the CDR3, the DNA is TGTGCCAGCAGCGGGCGGGACAGGGGGAAAGGATCACCCCTCCACTTT.

The rearrangement links TRBV28 to TRBJ1-2, with TRBD1 matching over 7 bases. This CDR3 has 15 amino acids. The trim removed 6 bases at V and 0 bases at J, leaving 7 bases unmatched. The germline V gene has CDR1 MDHEN and CDR2 SYDVKM. The CDR3 region is CASSSQGEANYGYTF. The CDR3 nucleotides are TGTGCCAGCAGCTCTCAGGGGGAAGCTAACTATGGCTACACCTTC.

The chain carries TRBV19 and TRBJ2-3; 9 bases are a match to TRBD2. Losses at the gene ends were 7 bases for V and 2 bases for J; bases not matched to a gene: 7. The length of the CDR3 is 15 residues. Per germline, CDR1 LNHDA and CDR2 SQIVND (reference sequence). CDR3 coding DNA: TGTGCCAGTAATCTAGCGGGGAGCTTCACAGATACGCAGTATTTT. Its translation is CASNLAGSFTDTQYF.

The chain combines TRBV6-2 or TRBV6-3 with TRBJ2-7; 11 bases match TRBD2. In germline, CDR1 is MNHEY, CDR2 SVGEGT. The CDR3 has 17 amino acids. Trimming removed 0 bases from V and 2 bases from J; junction bases left unmatched: 6. CDR3: CASSYSLAGGPTYEQYF. The DNA for the CDR3 is TGTGCCAGCAGTTACTCCTTAGCGGGAGGGCCCACCTACGAGCAGTACTTC.

In this sample, this clone turned up once. Written as DNA, the CDR3 is TGTGCCAGCAGTGACATGGCAGGCGGGGGGACGAGAAATGAGCAGTTCTTC. Protein product: CASSDMAGGGTRNEQFF. The rearrangement uses TRBV4-2 and TRBJ2-1; 8 bases match TRBD2. The germline V gene encodes CDR1 LGHNA and CDR2 YNFKEQ. The V and J ends lost 6 bases and 7 bases, in that order; junction bases with no gene match: 17. The CDR3 runs 17 residues.

The chain couples TRBV7-3 to TRBJ1-2; 12 nucleotides line up with TRBD1. After removal of 5 bases from V and 6 bases from J, the junction contained 7 bases not matched to a gene. Germline V gene lookup returns CDR1 SGHTA and CDR2 FQGTGA. The CDR3 has 15 residues. CDR3 sequence reads: CASSMGTGGPDGYTF. In DNA, the CDR3 is TGTGCCAGCAGCATGGGGACAGGGGGCCCGGATGGCTACACCTTC.

The chain uses TRBV28 and TRBJ2-7; 8 positions match TRBD1. The CDR3 has 15 residues. V was clipped by 8 bases and J by 5 bases; unmatched bases: 14. Germline assignment: CDR1 MDHEN and CDR2 SYDVKM. The CDR3 sequence: CASADRGYSLNEQYF. The DNA for the CDR3 is TGTGCCAGCGCAGACAGGGGATACTCTCTGAACGAGCAGTACTTC. The whole variable domain, filled in from reference TRBV28 and TRBJ2-7, reads DVKVTQSSRYLVKRTGEKVFLECVQDMDHENMFWYRQDPGLGLRLIYFSYDVKMKEKGDIPEGYSVSREKKERFSLILESASTNQTSMYLCASADRGYSLNEQYFGPGTRLTVT.

This sequence joins TRBV9 and TRBJ2-5; possibly TRBD2 for D (6 bases). Per germline, CDR1 SGDLS and CDR2 YYNGEE. Trimming pared 4 bases from V and 5 bases from J, leaving 21 bases between. This CDR3 comprises 16 residues. Written as DNA, the CDR3 is TGTGCCAGCAGCCCTGATGGGGGGTCGAAGGTGGAGACCCAGTACTTC. Translating gives CASSPDGGSKVETQYF.

The CDR3 loop is CASSPGGQGTGVEQFF. The DNA of the CDR3 is TGTGCCAGCAGCCCAGGAGGACAGGGGACCGGAGTAGAGCAGTTCTTC. The V and J genes are TRBV4-2 and TRBJ2-1, with TRBD1 matching over 9 bases. There are 16 residues in the CDR3. Germline V gives CDR1 LGHNA, CDR2 YNFKEQ. V shed 4 bases, J shed 10 bases, and the junction held 14 bases outside the gene matches.

This clone was counted between two and nine times. J is TRBJ1-3 and V is TRBV5-1; D not resolved. The CDR3 totals 14 residues. Looked up from germline, CDR1 is SGHRS and CDR2 is YFSETQ. The germline V and J ends were trimmed by 0 bases and 2 bases, with 6 bases remaining between them. The CDR3 DNA is TGCGCCAGCAGCTTGGAACGGGCTGGAAACACCATATATTTT. Translation gives CASSLERAGNTIYF. The full variable domain, with the rest looked up from reference TRBV5-1 and TRBJ1-3, is KAGVTQTPRYLIKTRGQQVTLSCSPISGHRSVSWYQQTPGQGLQFLFEYFSETQRNKGNFPGRFSGRQFSNSRSEMNVSTLELGDSALYLCASSLERAGNTIYFGEGSWLTVV.

This clone was observed a few times. The sample contains more than one DNA sequence encoding this CDR3. The chain recombines TRBV7-3 with TRBJ2-7; 11 bases are a match to TRBD2. Looked up from germline, CDR1 is SGHTA and CDR2 is FQGTGA. This CDR3 region has 14 residues. The V gene end was trimmed by 4 bases and the J gene end by 6 bases; junction bases not matched to a gene: 5. CDR3: CASSSGLAGGEQYF. The CDR3 coding sequence is TGTGCCAGCAGCTCGGGGCTAGCGGGAGGCGAGCAGTACTTC.

The gene calls are TRBV21-1 and TRBJ1-4; the table names TRBD1, a call not compared with the DNA. TRBV21-1 is tagged as a pseudogene. This CDR3 spans 16 amino acids. The CDR3 sequence: CASSPRQGRSNEKLFF. DNA for the CDR3: TGTGCCAGCAGCCCGCGACAGGGGAGGTCTAATGAAAAACTGTTTTTT.

This rearrangement joins TRBV3-1 (or the pseudogene TRBV3-2) to TRBJ2-7, with D possibly matching TRBD1 (5 bases). Germline CDR1 and CDR2: LGHDT and YNNKEL (reference sequence). Trimming stripped 1 base from V and 3 bases from J, with 10 bases between. The CDR3 loop spans 14 amino acids. The CDR3 sequence: CASSQVGRDYEQYF. In DNA form, the CDR3 reads TGTGCCAGCAGCCAAGTCGGCAGGGACTACGAGCAGTACTTC.

This clone was seen just once. The rearrangement links TRBV20-1 to TRBJ2-2; tentatively, D is TRBD1 (6 bases). This CDR3 comprises 14 residues. Between the trimmed V and J ends, which lost 3 bases and 4 bases, there was a span of 12 bases. Germline V lookup: CDR1 DFQATT, CDR2 SNEGSKA (reference sequence). CDR3 nucleotide sequence: TGCAGTGCTAGTCATGTAGGGGGCACCGGGGAGCTGTTTTTT. Its protein product is CSASHVGGTGELFF.

This chain uses TRBV7-8 with TRBJ2-7, with 12 nucleotides matching TRBD1. CDR1 and CDR2 (germline): SGHVS, FQNEAQ. J was trimmed by 5 bases and V by 2 bases; bases with no gene match: 4. The CDR3 contains 15 residues. CDR3 protein: CASSLWGDRGHEQYF. Written as DNA, the CDR3 is TGTGCCAGCAGCTTATGGGGGGACAGGGGGCACGAGCAGTACTTC.

Regarding this clone: The sample has other DNA sequences that encode this CDR3 too. This chain links TRBV2 with TRBJ2-5, with unresolved D. The V gene's germline CDR1 is SNHLY and CDR2 FYNNEI. The V end was cut by 8 bases, the J end by 3 bases, with 4 bases between. The CDR3 has 10 residues. The CDR3 loop is CASSEETQYF. CDR3 bases: TGTGCCAGCTCAGAAGAGACCCAGTACTTC.

Concerning this clone itself: A read error may produce the germline difference seen at one junction end. V is TRBV28 and J is TRBJ1-4; D is undetermined. Germline CDR1 reads MDHEN; CDR2 reads SYDVKM. This CDR3 has 13 amino acids. DNA for the CDR3: TGTGCGAGCATCGCGGCAAACAATGAAAAACTGTTTTTT. It is translated as CASIAANNEKLFF.

V and J are TRBV2 and TRBJ1-2; TRBD1 might be the D (6 bases). There are 14 residues in the CDR3. V lost 2 bases to trimming and J lost 4 bases, with 11 bases between them. Germline values: CDR1 SNHLY, CDR2 FYNNEI. The CDR3 DNA sequence: TGTGCCAGCAGTGAAACCGACAGGAGCTATGGCTACACCTTC. Its translation: CASSETDRSYGYTF.

This sequence joins TRBV3-1 (or the pseudogene TRBV3-2) and TRBJ2-5; no firm D call. The CDR3 is made up of 12 amino acids. V lost 2 bases and J lost 5, with 6 bases in between. In germline, CDR1 is LGHDT, CDR2 YNNKEL (reference sequence). The CDR3 bases are TGTGCCAGCAGCCAAATACGGGAGACCCAGTACTTC. This gives the protein CASSQIRETQYF.

V usage is TRBV30 and J usage is TRBJ2-7; 9 nucleotides match TRBD2. Trimming took 5 bases from V and 5 from J; bases not matched to a gene: 10. The CDR3 runs to 14 residues. Germline V lookup: CDR1 GTSNPN, CDR2 SVGIG (reference sequence). The CDR3 bases are TGTGCCTGGGCTTCCTCGGGACTAGCCGACGAGCAGTACTTC. Protein product: CAWASSGLADEQYF.

The V and J genes are TRBV6-5 and TRBJ1-1; no firm D call. The CDR3 is made up of 15 amino acids. Trimming pared 9 bases from V and 0 bases from J, leaving 17 bases between. Per germline, CDR1 MNHEY and CDR2 SVGAGI. CDR3 bases: TGTGCCAGTCTCACCGACCGGGGAATGAACACTGAAGCTTTCTTT. It specifies CASLTDRGMNTEAFF.